The 25 T cell receptor beta chains presented below share a single source sample, sequenced in a study of shared clonotypes between healthy human individuals. CD45RO-negative cells were positively selected for CCR7, leaving out terminally differentiated effector memory CD45RA+ cells. Assay: immunoSEQ multiplex PCR; the TCRdb copy retains only in-frame clones and omits some. The repertoire has about 700,000 clones, about 91% of them found once; the top ten carry nearly 25%. The material sequenced was naive CD8+ T cells sorted from blood. The source of these receptors is a man between 25 and 39 years old in good health.

The chain employs TRBV7-9 and TRBJ2-3, with TRBD1 as a possible D gene (6 bases). The V end lost 3 bases, the J end lost 3 bases, and 19 bases lay between the germline ends. This CDR3 contains 17 residues. Germline V gives CDR1 SEHNR, CDR2 FQNEAQ (reference sequence). For the CDR3, the DNA is TGTGCCAGCAGCTTCTCCCCCGGGACAACACTAACAGATACGCAGTATTTT. This codes for CASSFSPGTTLTDTQYF.

The rearrangement links TRBV7-9 to TRBJ2-7, with D perhaps assigned TRBD1 or TRBD2 (6 bases each). Germline CDR1 SEHNR, CDR2 FQNEAQ (reference sequence). This CDR3 is built from 14 residues. V was shortened by 5 bases and J by 0 bases, with 11 bases between the two germline ends. In DNA, the CDR3 is TGTGCCAGCAGCCGCGGGACATCCTCCTACGAGCAGTACTTC. This translates into CASSRGTSSYEQYF.

This clone was counted once. The rearrangement uses TRBV27 and TRBJ1-5; no firm D call. This CDR3 is 14 amino acids long. V was pared by 5 bases and J by 2 bases, with 10 bases between. Per the germline V gene, CDR1 is MNHEY and CDR2 is SMNVEV (reference sequence). The CDR3 sequence is CASSNQRGNQPQHF. The CDR3 DNA follows: TGTGCCAGCAGTAATCAGCGGGGCAATCAGCCCCAGCATTTT.

V gene TRBV6-1 combines with J gene TRBJ2-1; the D gene is possibly TRBD2 (6 bases). In germline, CDR1 is MNHNS, CDR2 SASEGT. The CDR3 sequence is 16 residues long. V shed 4 bases and J shed 8 bases, with 21 bases lying between them. Written as DNA, the CDR3 is TGTGCCAGCAGTGCTCCCGGGGGAATGAGCTCCTATGAGCAGTTCTTC. Translation: CASSAPGGMSSYEQFF.

The chain couples TRBV27 to TRBJ2-1; D remains unclear. Germline lookup yields CDR1 MNHEY and CDR2 SMNVEV (reference sequence). Trimming took 0 bases from V and 3 from J, leaving 12 bases between them. The CDR3 totals 16 residues. The CDR3 sequence: CASSLSPPVDYNEQFF. CDR3 DNA: TGTGCCAGCAGTTTATCACCTCCCGTGGACTACAATGAGCAGTTCTTC.

The V and J genes are TRBV7-2 and TRBJ2-7; a possible D gene is TRBD2 (5 bases). Trimming removed 5 bases from V and 3 bases from J, with 11 bases in between. Germline V gene lookup returns CDR1 SGHTA and CDR2 FQGNSA. The CDR3 is 13 amino acids. CDR3 in amino acids: CASSLTRGYEQYF. The CDR3 DNA reads TGTGCCAGCAGCCTCACTAGAGGCTACGAGCAGTACTTC. Full variable domain (missing parts from reference TRBV7-2 and TRBJ2-7): GAGVSQSPSNKVTEKGKDVELRCDPISGHTALYWYRQSLGQGLEFLIYFQGNSAPDKSGLPSDRFSAERTGGSVSTLTIQRTQQEDSAVYLCASSLTRGYEQYFGPGTRLTVT.

V gene TRBV6-1 combines with J gene TRBJ2-3; D might be TRBD1 (6 bases). V lost 6 bases and J lost 2, with 12 bases in between. The germline gives CDR1 MNHNS, CDR2 SASEGT. The CDR3 runs 14 residues. Written as DNA, the CDR3 is TGTGCCAGCAGAGACAGGCAATACACAGATACGCAGTATTTT. Its protein is CASRDRQYTDTQYF.

This clone was seen just once. The chain employs TRBV6-5 and TRBJ2-7; 7 nucleotides agree with TRBD2. Germline-derived CDR1 and CDR2 are MNHEY and SVGAGI. Losses at the gene ends were 6 bases for V and 6 bases for J; bases not matched to a gene: 14. The CDR3 is made up of 15 amino acids. CDR3 in amino acids: CASSPMVKGRGEQYF. CDR3 nucleotide sequence: TGTGCCAGCAGCCCGATGGTGAAGGGGAGGGGCGAGCAGTACTTC.

This chain connects TRBV4-1 to TRBJ2-1, with 7 bases lining up with TRBD1. The germline V gene has CDR1 MGHRA and CDR2 YSYEKL. V lost 1 base to trimming and J lost 8 bases; unmatched junction nucleotides: 8. CDR3 length: 15 residues. CDR3 loop: CASSQGTGYVDEQFF. CDR3 bases: TGCGCCAGCAGCCAAGGGACAGGTTATGTCGATGAGCAGTTCTTC.

This chain connects TRBV4-3 to TRBJ2-7; D perhaps matches TRBD1 (6 bases). CDR1 and CDR2 from the germline V gene are LGHNA and YSLEER. CDR3 length equals 14 residues. V lost 2 bases, J lost 1 base, and 9 bases lay in between. This CDR3 is CASSQLGQSYEQYF. CDR3 nucleotide sequence: TGCGCCAGCAGCCAACTAGGACAGTCCTACGAGCAGTACTTC.

The genes are TRBV27 and TRBJ1-4, with a tentative D call TRBD1 (5 bases). Germline V gene data show CDR1 as MNHEY and CDR2 as SMNVEV (reference sequence). The CDR3 extends over 13 amino acids. V shed 6 bases and J shed 4 bases, with 9 bases lying between them. The chain's CDR3 is CASRGRGNEKLFF. The CDR3 DNA is TGTGCCAGCAGGGGGCGGGGTAATGAAAAACTGTTTTTT.

This clone was detected once. The chain joins TRBV6-5 to TRBJ1-1; 10 bases line up with TRBD1. The CDR3 extends over 14 amino acids. The germline CDR1 and CDR2 sequences are MNHEY and SVGAGI. V trimming: 8 bases; J trimming: 3 bases; junction bases outside the gene matches: 6. CDR3 amino acids: CASGGTGADTEAFF. CDR3 bases: TGTGCCAGCGGGGGGACAGGGGCTGACACTGAAGCTTTCTTT.

The chain carries TRBV9 and TRBJ2-1; D is unclear. Trimming cost V 0 bases and J 3 bases, with 16 bases left between them. The germline CDR1 and CDR2 sequences are SGDLS and YYNGEE. The CDR3 spans 17 residues. The CDR3 here is CASSVVTNSLHYNEQFF. The DNA for the CDR3 is TGTGCCAGCAGCGTAGTTACCAACTCTCTCCACTACAATGAGCAGTTCTTC.

The chain couples TRBV7-9 to TRBJ2-2, with 11 bases lining up with TRBD1. The germline CDR1 and CDR2 sequences are SEHNR and FQNEAQ (reference sequence). This CDR3 is 18 amino acids long. V lost 4 bases, J lost 1 base, and 8 bases stayed unmatched. The CDR3, as DNA: TGTGCCAGCAGCTCCATCCGGGACAGGGGGGAGAACACCGGGGAGCTGTTTTTT. Translated, it gives CASSSIRDRGENTGELFF.

Turning to this clone: The junction differs from germline at one of its ends, possibly a read error. V and J are TRBV7-8 and TRBJ1-2; D is ambiguous. This CDR3 is built from 14 residues. Germline-derived CDR1 and CDR2 are SGHVS and FQNEAQ. The CDR3 sequence is CASSPGGINYGYTF. The CDR3 DNA reads TGTGCCAGCTCCCCCGGTGGGATTAACTATGGCTACACTTTC.

This clone showed up just once. This chain links TRBV6-6 with TRBJ1-5; D is perhaps TRBD1 (5 bases). The V end was cut by 9 bases, the J end by 2 bases, with 14 bases between. CDR1 and CDR2 from the germline V gene are MNHNY and SVGAGI (reference sequence). This CDR3 is 14 amino acids long. The chain's CDR3 is CASGYGAGNQPQHF. The CDR3 nucleotides are TGTGCCAGTGGGTATGGGGCTGGCAATCAGCCCCAGCATTTT.

The genes are TRBV7-9 and TRBJ2-7; either TRBD1 or TRBD2 may fit D (5 bases each). This CDR3 spans 16 amino acids. CDR1 SEHNR and CDR2 FQNEAQ come from the germline V gene (reference sequence). Trimming stripped 5 bases from V and 0 bases from J, with 17 bases between. The CDR3 region is CASSHGASSGSYEQYF. The CDR3 DNA reads as TGTGCCAGCAGCCACGGGGCATCCTCCGGCTCCTACGAGCAGTACTTC. The full variable domain, in which reference TRBV7-9 and TRBJ2-7 provide the parts outside the CDR3, is DTGVSQNPRHKITKRGQNVTFRCDPISEHNRLYWYRQTLGQGPEFLTYFQNEAQLEKSRLLSDRFSAERPKGSFSTLEIQRTEQGDSAMYLCASSHGASSGSYEQYFGPGTRLTVT.

This clone was recorded once. The J gene is TRBJ2-7, the V gene TRBV7-6; unclear D gene. V was cut by 4 bases and J by 2 bases, with 9 bases left in between. The CDR3 consists of 13 residues. CDR1 and CDR2 (germline): SGHVS, FNYEAQ. This chain's CDR3 is CASSYTRAYEQYF. Written as DNA, the CDR3 is TGTGCCAGCAGCTATACGAGAGCCTACGAGCAGTACTTC.

This chain links TRBV7-9 with TRBJ2-3; 8 bases align to TRBD1. The V gene's germline CDR1 is SEHNR and CDR2 FQNEAQ (reference sequence). J gave up 7 bases and V 2 bases, and 14 bases lay outside the gene matches. The CDR3 length is 17 residues. The CDR3 DNA is TGTGCCAGCAGCTTACCCGAACGGCGGACAGGGTTAAATACGCAGTATTTT. Protein product: CASSLPERRTGLNTQYF. Supplemented by reference TRBV7-9 and TRBJ2-3, the full variable domain reads DTGVSQNPRHKITKRGQNVTFRCDPISEHNRLYWYRQTLGQGPEFLTYFQNEAQLEKSRLLSDRFSAERPKGSFSTLEIQRTEQGDSAMYLCASSLPERRTGLNTQYFGPGTRLTVL.

The sample holds a few counts of this clone. The rearrangement joins TRBV7-9 to TRBJ2-7; 7 nucleotides line up with TRBD1. In germline, CDR1 is SEHNR, CDR2 FQNEAQ (reference sequence). Losses at the gene ends were 5 bases for V and 1 base for J; bases not matched to a gene: 2. The CDR3 has 13 amino acids. The chain's CDR3 is CASSGDRSYEQYF. As DNA, the CDR3 is TGTGCCAGCAGCGGGGACAGATCCTACGAGCAGTACTTC.

The chain links TRBV11-2 to TRBJ2-7; D is unclear. Per germline, CDR1 SGHAT and CDR2 FQNNGV. V was pared by 1 base and J by 5 bases, with 9 bases between. The CDR3 extends over 13 amino acids. DNA for the CDR3: TGTGCCAGCAGCTTAGCAGCAGTCCACGAGCAGTACTTC. Translating it yields CASSLAAVHEQYF. Based on the CDR3 plus reference TRBV11-2 and TRBJ2-7, the full variable domain is EAGVAQSPRYKIIEKRQSVAFWCNPISGHATLYWYQQILGQGPKLLIQFQNNGVVDDSQLPKDRFSAERLKGVDSTLKIQPAKLEDSAVYLCASSLAAVHEQYFGPGTRLTVT.

This chain uses TRBV6-6 with TRBJ2-7, with TRBD1 matching 7 bases. Trimming took 2 bases from V and 0 from J; bases not matched to a gene: 7. This CDR3 is 16 amino acids long. The germline V gene encodes CDR1 MNHNY and CDR2 SVGAGI (reference sequence). CDR3 sequence reads: CASSYPTGTDSYEQYF. The CDR3 nucleotides are TGTGCCAGCAGTTACCCTACCGGGACAGACTCCTACGAGCAGTACTTC.

This chain uses TRBV4-2 with TRBJ2-4; a possible D gene is TRBD2 (5 bases). V lost 4 bases, J lost 0 bases, and 13 bases lay in between. This CDR3 comprises 16 residues. CDR1 is LGHNA, CDR2 YNFKEQ, per germline. The CDR3 region has the DNA TGTGCCAGCAGCCCAACCCTGGGAGAAGCCAAAAACATTCAGTACTTC. This encodes CASSPTLGEAKNIQYF.

CDR3 protein: CASSPAEGGTQYF. In DNA form, the CDR3 reads TGTGCCAGCAGCCCCGCTGAGGGAGGCACGCAGTATTTT. The chain is built from TRBV5-4 and TRBJ2-3, with a possible D match to TRBD2 (6 bases). The CDR3 loop spans 13 amino acids. The V and J ends lost 4 bases and 9 bases respectively, with 15 bases between them. Germline V gene lookup returns CDR1 SGHNT and CDR2 YYREEE (reference sequence).

Of note for this clone: The sample carries other DNA sequences with the same CDR3. This sequence joins TRBV27 and TRBJ2-7, with TRBD2 identical over 8 bases. CDR3 size: 13 residues. Germline V gene sequence: CDR1 MNHEY, CDR2 SMNVEV (reference sequence). Germline trimming cut 2 bases from V and 3 bases from J; bases unmatched to any gene: 0. The CDR3 here is CASSLAGGYEQYF. The CDR3 DNA reads as TGTGCCAGCAGTTTAGCGGGAGGCTACGAGCAGTACTTC.